The 16 T cell receptor beta chains given below trace back to one sample, sequenced in a study of T cell changes during pregnancy in multiple sclerosis. Assay: immunoSEQ multiplex PCR; the TCRdb copy retains only in-frame clones and omits some. The sample contains over 50,000 clones, 85% to 90% of which appear only once. This sample comprised peripheral blood, obtained in the first trimester of pregnancy. Source of these receptors: a female donor in good health, enrolled as a control in a pregnancy study.

The chain links TRBV5-6 to TRBJ1-4, with D possibly TRBD1 on 6 matching bases. The CDR3 length is 16 residues. CDR1 is SGHDT, CDR2 YYEEEE, per germline. Trimming shortened V by 4 bases and J by 0 bases, and 13 bases separated the two germline ends. CDR3 sequence reads: CASSLGGHPTNEKLFF. CDR3 sequence (DNA): TGTGCCAGCAGCCTCGGGGGGCATCCAACTAATGAAAAACTGTTTTTT.

There are a few counts of this clone. The J gene is TRBJ1-6, the V gene TRBV7-2, with a tentative D call TRBD1 (6 bases). This CDR3 region has 16 residues. With 6 bases removed from V and 6 bases from J, the gap between germline ends came to 18 bases. The V gene's germline CDR1 is SGHTA and CDR2 FQGNSA. CDR3 sequence (DNA): TGTGCCAGCAGGTACTCAACCGGACAGATTAATTCACCCCTCCACTTT. Residues: CASRYSTGQINSPLHF.

The CDR3 nucleotides are TGTGCCAGCAGCCAAGCACGCACTAGCACAGATACGCAGTATTTT. Encoded protein: CASSQARTSTDTQYF. The chain couples TRBV4-2 to TRBJ2-3; no firm D call. The CDR3 spans 15 residues. V was trimmed by 1 base and J by 0 bases, leaving 8 bases between them. Germline CDR1 and CDR2: LGHNA and YNFKEQ.

The V gene is TRBV27, the J gene TRBJ2-1; 9 positions agree with TRBD2. The CDR3 is 14 residues long. Germline V gene data show CDR1 as MNHEY and CDR2 as SMNVEV (reference sequence). The junction had 10 bases not matched to a gene; V was cut back by 8 bases and J by 8 bases. Here the CDR3 reads CASRPIAGVDEQFF. The CDR3 bases are TGTGCCAGCCGACCGATAGCGGGGGTTGATGAGCAGTTCTTC.

This clone has only one observation. The chain employs TRBV5-1 and TRBJ2-3; a possible D gene is TRBD1 (6 bases). The CDR3 loop spans 15 amino acids. Trimming took off 4 bases at V and 2 bases at J, with 14 bases between the two ends. From germline, CDR1 is SGHRS and CDR2 YFSETQ. The CDR3 DNA is TGCGCCAGCAGCGTCCGGGACATAAACACAGATACGCAGTATTTT. Its translation is CASSVRDINTDTQYF.

In its sample, this clone was seen a few times. The rearrangement uses TRBV7-9 and TRBJ1-6; 7 nucleotides line up with TRBD1. The germline V gene has CDR1 SEHNR and CDR2 FQNEAQ (reference sequence). Losses at the gene ends were 6 bases for V and 4 bases for J; bases not matched to a gene: 3. This CDR3 comprises 14 residues. CDR3 protein: CASRLQGYNSPLHF. As DNA, the CDR3 is TGTGCCAGCAGATTACAGGGGTATAATTCACCCCTCCACTTT.

The chain uses TRBV30 and TRBJ1-2; possibly TRBD1 for D (6 bases). Trimming stripped 1 base from V and 7 bases from J, with 13 bases between. Per the germline V gene, CDR1 is GTSNPN and CDR2 is SVGIG (reference sequence). The CDR3 has 13 residues. The CDR3 region is CAWSALKGGGYTF. The CDR3 DNA is TGTGCCTGGAGTGCCTTGAAAGGGGGTGGCTACACCTTC.

The J gene is TRBJ1-5, the V gene TRBV30, with a possible D match to TRBD1 (6 bases). The length of the CDR3 is 12 residues. V lost 5 bases and J 4 bases, leaving 9 bases between the germline ends. Germline V lookup: CDR1 GTSNPN, CDR2 SVGIG (reference sequence). The CDR3: CAWGGVNQPQHF. In nucleotides, the CDR3 is TGTGCCTGGGGGGGCGTTAATCAGCCCCAGCATTTT.

This clone was seen a single time. The genes are TRBV9 and TRBJ1-2; 7 nucleotides agree with TRBD1. The germline V gene encodes CDR1 SGDLS and CDR2 YYNGEE. The ends lost 0 bases at V and 3 bases at J; junction bases unmatched: 5. The CDR3 has 15 amino acids. The CDR3 loop is CASSVGHRGDYGYTF. The CDR3, as DNA: TGTGCCAGCAGCGTAGGGCACAGGGGCGACTATGGCTACACCTTC.

The rearrangement links TRBV4-3 to TRBJ2-6, with D possibly being TRBD2 (5 bases). Trimming shortened V by 6 bases and J by 0 bases, and 9 bases separated the two germline ends. The CDR3 has 15 amino acids. Per the germline V gene, CDR1 is LGHNA and CDR2 is YSLEER. This CDR3 is CASRRASSGANVLTF. The CDR3 nucleotides read TGCGCCAGCAGGAGGGCTAGCTCTGGGGCCAACGTCCTGACTTTC.

The genes are TRBV7-6 and TRBJ1-1, with TRBD1 matching over 12 bases. This CDR3 spans 14 amino acids. With 5 bases clipped from V and 7 bases from J, the junction kept 5 bases outside the gene matches. CDR1 SGHVS and CDR2 FNYEAQ come from the germline V gene. CDR3 nucleotide sequence: TGTGCCAGCAGCATTGGGACAGGGGGCGGTGAAGCTTTCTTT. This sequence encodes CASSIGTGGGEAFF.

The CDR3 region is CASSYQNSPLHF. In nucleotides, the CDR3 is TGTGCCAGCAGTTACCAGAATTCACCCCTCCACTTT. J is TRBJ1-6 and V is TRBV6-5; D is undetermined. The CDR3 has 12 residues. The ends were cut back, 2 bases at V and 7 bases at J, with 3 bases in the middle. The germline V gene encodes CDR1 MNHEY and CDR2 SVGAGI.

The V gene is TRBV11-2, the J gene TRBJ2-7; 7 nucleotides line up with TRBD2. In germline, CDR1 is SGHAT, CDR2 FQNNGV. This CDR3 region has 14 residues. The J segment lost 7 bases and the V segment lost 2 bases, leaving 8 bases of the junction unmatched. DNA for the CDR3: TGTGCCAGCAGCTTATCTTCTCCCGGGGGGGAGCAGTACTTC. This translates into CASSLSSPGGEQYF.

The chain employs TRBV9 and TRBJ2-3; TRBD2 matches at 11 bases. CDR3 length equals 16 residues. Trimming removed 1 base from V and 5 bases from J; junction bases left unmatched: 6. CDR1 and CDR2 from the germline V gene are SGDLS and YYNGEE. This CDR3 reads CASSVLAGGPVDTQYF. As DNA, the CDR3 is TGTGCCAGCAGCGTATTAGCGGGGGGGCCCGTAGATACGCAGTATTTT. The complete variable domain, with remaining parts taken from reference TRBV9 and TRBJ2-3, reads DSGVTQTPKHLITATGQRVTLRCSPRSGDLSVYWYQQSLDQGLQFLIQYYNGEERAKGNILERFSAQQFPDLHSELNLSSLELGDSALYFCASSVLAGGPVDTQYFGPGTRLTVL.

This sequence joins TRBV5-6 and TRBJ2-1; TRBD1 might be the D (6 bases). The V end was cut by 4 bases, the J end by 3 bases, with 14 bases between. There are 15 residues in the CDR3. Germline loops: CDR1 SGHDT, CDR2 YYEEEE. CDR3 coding DNA: TGTGCCAGCAGCCCATCCGGGACATACTACAATGAGCAGTTCTTC. Its translation: CASSPSGTYYNEQFF.

The gene calls are TRBV5-1 and TRBJ1-1; D not resolved. This CDR3 comprises 15 residues. V was clipped by 4 bases and J by 0 bases, with 13 bases between them. Looked up from germline, CDR1 is SGHRS and CDR2 is YFSETQ. The CDR3 protein is CASSPREGLNTEAFF. The CDR3 nucleotides are TGCGCCAGCAGCCCGAGGGAAGGGCTGAACACTGAAGCTTTCTTT.